These 10 T cell receptor beta chains share one sample of origin, sequenced in a study of blood T cell repertoires in COVID-19. Sequencing was performed with immunoSEQ multiplex PCR; in TCRdb, only in-frame clones are kept and a portion is missing. The sample consists of some 50,000 clones, more than 75% of them appearing once. The material sequenced was peripheral blood. Receptors were obtained from a human donor in a cohort sampled during active COVID-19.

This chain links TRBV12-5 with TRBJ2-2; D is unresolved. This CDR3 has 13 amino acids. The V end lost 3 bases, the J end lost 4 bases, and 6 bases lay between the germline ends. Germline V lookup: CDR1 LGHNT, CDR2 FRNRAP. Here the CDR3 reads CASGFLSTGELFF. The CDR3 DNA sequence: TGTGCTAGTGGTTTTCTCTCCACCGGGGAGCTGTTTTTT.

The rearrangement joins TRBV5-1 to TRBJ2-6; D uncertain. The length of the CDR3 is 15 residues. V was trimmed by 4 bases and J by 2 bases, leaving 10 bases between them. The germline V gene has CDR1 SGHRS and CDR2 YFSETQ. CDR3 DNA sequence: TGCGCCAGCAGCCAGGTGTATGCTGGGGCCAACGTCCTGACTTTC. Encoded protein: CASSQVYAGANVLTF.

V and J are TRBV27 and TRBJ1-6; D is perhaps TRBD1 (5 bases). Germline CDR1 is MNHEY and CDR2 is SMNVEV (reference sequence). V lost 9 bases to trimming and J lost 7 bases, with 13 bases between them. The CDR3 length is 13 residues. CDR3 protein: CASSPGGNSPLHF. The CDR3 DNA reads TGTGCCAGTTCCCCGGGGGGGAATTCACCCCTCCACTTT.

The rearrangement links TRBV9 to TRBJ2-2; TRBD2 matches at 8 bases. With 1 base clipped from V and 5 bases from J, the junction kept 10 bases outside the gene matches. The CDR3 runs to 17 residues. The germline gives CDR1 SGDLS, CDR2 YYNGEE. As DNA, the CDR3 is TGTGCCAGCAGCGTATCAGGAGCGGGGGAGGGTACCGGGGAGCTGTTTTTT. This encodes CASSVSGAGEGTGELFF. The variable domain in full, completed from reference TRBV9 and TRBJ2-2, reads DSGVTQTPKHLITATGQRVTLRCSPRSGDLSVYWYQQSLDQGLQFLIQYYNGEERAKGNILERFSAQQFPDLHSELNLSSLELGDSALYFCASSVSGAGEGTGELFFGEGSRLTVL.

This chain links TRBV2 with TRBJ2-2, with TRBD2 matching 13 bases. CDR1 SNHLY and CDR2 FYNNEI come from the germline V gene. V was clipped by 8 bases and J by 4 bases; unmatched bases: 4. This CDR3 spans 15 amino acids. CDR3 protein: CASGLAGVVTGELFF. CDR3 nucleotides: TGTGCCAGCGGACTAGCGGGAGTAGTCACCGGGGAGCTGTTTTTT.

This chain joins TRBV5-6 and TRBJ1-2, with D perhaps TRBD1 (6 bases). V lost 0 bases, J lost 3 bases, and 18 bases lay in between. Germline V gene data show CDR1 as SGHDT and CDR2 as YYEEEE. This CDR3 has 17 residues. The CDR3 DNA follows: TGTGCCAGCAGCTTGGGCCCCTGGGGGGGCTCGGACTATGGCTACACCTTC. Translation: CASSLGPWGGSDYGYTF.

Here the CDR3 DNA reads TGCGCCAGCAGCTTAAGTATCGATAGCTCCTACAATGAGCAGTTCTTC. It yields the protein CASSLSIDSSYNEQFF. The gene calls are TRBV5-1 and TRBJ2-1; D remains unclear. V gave up 2 bases and J gave up 0 bases, with 12 bases separating them. Germline CDR1 and CDR2: SGHRS and YFSETQ. The CDR3 sequence is 16 residues long.

The CDR3 nucleotides are TGTGCCAGCAGCAGGGACAGGGAGGAGCAGTACTTC. This sequence encodes CASSRDREEQYF. J is TRBJ2-7 and V is TRBV16, with 9 bases fitting TRBD1. Germline CDR1 reads KGHSY; CDR2 reads FQNENV. J lost 7 bases, V lost 5 bases, and 3 bases had no gene match. This CDR3 spans 12 amino acids.

This chain links TRBV18 with TRBJ1-1; 8 nucleotides align to TRBD1. CDR1 KGHSH and CDR2 LQKENI come from the germline V gene. CDR3 size: 13 residues. The trim removed 10 bases at V and 1 base at J, leaving 5 bases unmatched. The CDR3 here is CATLGQENTEAFF. The CDR3 DNA reads TGTGCCACCCTGGGACAGGAGAACACTGAAGCTTTCTTT.

This clone was counted a few times. The chain carries TRBV2 and TRBJ2-5; possibly TRBD1 for D (6 bases). The CDR3 runs to 14 residues. Germline values: CDR1 SNHLY, CDR2 FYNNEI. The V end lost 8 bases, the J end lost 1 base, and 14 bases lay between the germline ends. CDR3 region: CASRAGVSQETQYF. CDR3 DNA: TGTGCCAGCCGGGCAGGGGTATCCCAAGAGACCCAGTACTTC.